The rows below give T cell receptor beta chains drawn from one sample of a study of blood T cells in healthy people across ages. TCRdb re-called the 5' RACE reads through MiXCR, storing one row per CDR3 protein. The sample has fewer than 2 million distinct CDR3 sequences, more than 35% seen once; the top ten hold roughly 23%. The sequenced material came from blood. The receptors derive from a human donor in good health. Each CDR3 is given with its conserved first and last residue. A D gene is named only where the DNA matches it firmly. The size field is filled for only some rows; it gives once, few, many or a size class.

size: -
V: TRBV7-3
J: TRBJ1-1
D: -
CDR3: CASSLNGRLNTEAFF
DNA: TGTGCCAGCAGCTTAAACGGACGGCTGAACACTGAAGCTTTCTTT

size: few
V: TRBV19
J: TRBJ1-6
D: -
CDR3: CASSIDLGASNSPLHF
DNA: TGTGCCAGTAGTATAGATCTAGGGGCGAGTAATTCACCCCTCCACTTT

size: -
V: TRBV7-9
J: TRBJ2-5
D: -
CDR3: CASTPGGVSPETQYF
DNA: TGTGCCAGCACCCCAGGGGGGGTCAGTCCAGAGACCCAGTACTTC

size: -
V: TRBV7-3
J: TRBJ1-6
D: -
CDR3: CASSLTLGSPLHF
DNA: TGTGCCAGCAGCTTAACTCTGGGGTCACCCCTCCACTTT

size: -
V: TRBV21-1
J: TRBJ2-1
D: -
CDR3: CASSTTGGVYNEQFF
DNA: TGTGCCAGCAGCACGACAGGGGGGGTCTACAATGAGCAGTTCTTC

size: -
V: TRBV29-1
J: TRBJ2-5
D: TRBD1
CDR3: CSVNRGEETQYF
DNA: TGCAGCGTTAACAGGGGGGAGGAGACCCAGTACTTC

size: few
V: TRBV6-5
J: TRBJ1-6
D: -
CDR3: CASRPRLNSPLHF
DNA: TGTGCCAGCAGGCCAAGACTTAATTCACCCCTCCACTTT

size: -
V: TRBV7-2
J: TRBJ2-4
D: TRBD1
CDR3: CASSLAGWQGAIQYF
DNA: TGTGCCAGCAGCTTAGCGGGGTGGCAGGGGGCCATTCAGTACTTC

size: few
V: TRBV7-2
J: TRBJ2-7
D: -
CDR3: CASSDPYQSYEQYF
DNA: TGTGCCAGCAGCGACCCGTATCAGTCCTACGAGCAGTACTTC

size: few
V: TRBV7-9
J: TRBJ1-1
D: TRBD1
CDR3: CASSSIRGQGFEAFF
DNA: TGTGCCAGCAGCTCCATACGCGGACAGGGCTTTGAGGCTTTCTTT

size: -
V: TRBV6-5
J: TRBJ2-3
D: -
CDR3: CASRTGLNTDTQYF
DNA: TGTGCCAGCAGGACAGGACTGAACACAGATACGCAGTATTTT

size: -
V: TRBV5-1
J: TRBJ2-1
D: TRBD1
CDR3: CASSLNLRQGYKFF
DNA: TGCGCCAGCAGCTTGAACCTTAGACAGGGGTACAAGTTCTTC

size: few
V: TRBV6-5
J: TRBJ1-1
D: -
CDR3: CASSYVGSGYTEAFF
DNA: TGTGCCAGCAGTTATGTAGGGAGTGGGTACACTGAAGCTTTCTTT

size: few
V: TRBV20-1
J: TRBJ1-5
D: -
CDR3: CSASEGTLRGAQHF
DNA: TGCAGTGCTAGTGAAGGGACTCTTAGGGGGGCCCAGCATTTT

size: -
V: TRBV20-1
J: TRBJ2-1
D: TRBD1
CDR3: CSAPPGQGRVQFF
DNA: TGCAGTGCACCGCCGGGACAGGGTAGGGTGCAGTTCTTC

size: -
V: TRBV27
J: TRBJ2-7
D: -
CDR3: CASSVGYYYEQYF
DNA: TGTGCCAGCAGTGTGGGGTACTACTACGAGCAGTACTTC

size: -
V: TRBV4-1
J: TRBJ2-7
D: -
CDR3: CASSQDGVSGRYEQYF
DNA: TGCGCCAGCAGCCAAGATGGAGTCAGCGGGCGATACGAGCAGTACTTC

size: few
V: TRBV10-3
J: TRBJ1-2
D: TRBD1
CDR3: CAISEVRQGNYGYTF
DNA: TGTGCCATCAGTGAGGTCCGACAGGGTAACTATGGCTACACCTTC

size: few
V: TRBV15
J: TRBJ1-2
D: -
CDR3: CATSRDYVGYGYTF
DNA: TGTGCCACCAGCAGAGATTATGTGGGCTATGGCTACACCTTC

size: few
V: TRBV15
J: TRBJ2-7
D: -
CDR3: CATSPRRFGHEQYF
DNA: TGTGCCACCAGCCCCCGCAGGTTCGGTCACGAGCAGTACTTC

size: -
V: TRBV5-1
J: TRBJ2-7
D: -
CDR3: CASSLVSWGGSGEQYF
DNA: TGCGCCAGCAGCTTGGTAAGCTGGGGTGGATCTGGCGAGCAGTACTTC

size: -
V: TRBV6-6
J: TRBJ2-7
D: TRBD1
CDR3: CATPVRGSSYEQYF
DNA: TGTGCCACACCGGTCAGGGGGAGCTCCTACGAGCAGTACTTC

size: -
V: TRBV25-1
J: TRBJ2-7
D: -
CDR3: CASSLLLEVLWASVYYEQYF
DNA: TGTGCCAGCAGTCTTTTATTGGAGGTGTTATGGGCTAGCGTATACTACGAGCAGTACTTC

size: -
V: TRBV12-3/TRBV12-4
J: TRBJ1-2
D: TRBD1
CDR3: CASSYRDREANYGYTF
DNA: TGTGCCAGCAGTTACCGGGACAGGGAAGCTAACTATGGCTACACCTTC

size: -
V: TRBV29-1
J: TRBJ1-1
D: TRBD1
CDR3: CSVFGQGGSEAFF
DNA: TGCAGCGTTTTCGGACAGGGTGGCTCTGAAGCTTTCTTT

size: -
V: TRBV20-1
J: TRBJ2-5
D: TRBD2
CDR3: CSARRTLRAGVQETQYF
DNA: TGCAGTGCTAGAAGGACCCTGCGAGCGGGGGTACAAGAGACCCAGTACTTC

size: -
V: TRBV4-1
J: TRBJ2-1
D: -
CDR3: CANSPPFRTSNEQFF
DNA: TGCGCCAACAGCCCACCATTTCGGACCTCCAATGAGCAGTTCTTC

size: many
V: TRBV29-1
J: TRBJ1-2
D: TRBD1
CDR3: CSVRGQGNYGYTF
DNA: TGCAGCGTCCGAGGACAGGGGAACTATGGCTACACCTTC

size: -
V: TRBV7-6
J: TRBJ2-5
D: -
CDR3: CASGIYYEPQETQYF
DNA: TGTGCCAGCGGAATCTACTACGAACCTCAAGAGACCCAGTACTTC

size: -
V: TRBV10-3
J: TRBJ2-5
D: TRBD1
CDR3: CAISRDRESETQYF
DNA: TGTGCCATCAGCCGGGACAGGGAGTCAGAGACCCAGTACTTC

size: -
V: TRBV19
J: TRBJ1-2
D: TRBD1
CDR3: CASSFGTVSRGYTF
DNA: TGTGCCAGTAGTTTCGGGACAGTCTCGCGTGGCTACACCTTC

size: -
V: TRBV7-2
J: TRBJ1-2
D: -
CDR3: CASSLIRVGYTF
DNA: TGTGCCAGCAGCTTAATCAGGGTTGGCTACACCTTC